These 22 T cell receptor beta chains were all obtained from the same sample, sequenced in a study of PD-1 blockade in classical Hodgkin lymphoma. As to time point: cycle 4 day 1 (C4D1), after six to seven weeks of nivolumab. Every one of the patients relapsed after autologous stem cell transplantation (brentuximab vedotin exposure was variable). The assay was immunoSEQ multiplex PCR, and TCRdb's table has in-frame clones only and misses some. The sample has about 20,000 clones; nearly 80% are singletons. Sequenced material: peripheral blood mononuclear cells (PBMCs), taken before the fourth cycle of nivolumab. Every receptor here comes from a human donor with classical Hodgkin lymphoma.

The rearrangement joins TRBV11-2 to TRBJ2-3, with D unclear. This CDR3 comprises 13 residues. Between the trimmed V and J ends, which lost 1 base and 5 bases, there was a span of 7 bases. CDR1 SGHAT and CDR2 FQNNGV come from the germline V gene. In DNA, the CDR3 is TGTGCCAGCAGCTTAGGGGCACGAGATACGCAGTATTTT. Its protein product is CASSLGARDTQYF.

The V gene is TRBV7-8, the J gene TRBJ2-3; D unresolved. Germline values: CDR1 SGHVS, CDR2 FQNEAQ. V lost 2 bases and J 0 bases, leaving 12 bases between the germline ends. This CDR3 has 16 residues. CDR3 region: CASSLSGRRSTDTQYF. CDR3 coding DNA: TGTGCCAGCAGCTTATCAGGACGGAGAAGCACAGATACGCAGTATTTT.

The chain's CDR3 is CASSPIAGVDNEQFF. The CDR3 DNA reads as TGCGCCAGCAGCCCTATAGCGGGAGTGGACAATGAGCAGTTCTTC. This chain links TRBV5-1 with TRBJ2-1, with 9 bases that match TRBD2. V gave up 4 bases and J gave up 5 bases; unmatched junction bases: 7. CDR1 and CDR2 (germline): SGHRS, YFSETQ. The CDR3 runs to 15 residues.

The chain joins TRBV7-2 to TRBJ2-3, with D uncertain. The V gene lost 3 bases and the J gene lost 1 base, with 8 bases spanning the gap. The germline gives CDR1 SGHTA, CDR2 FQGNSA. The CDR3 is 14 residues long. The CDR3 spells CASSLGSGTDTQYF. CDR3 bases: TGTGCCAGCAGCTTGGGTTCAGGCACAGATACGCAGTATTTT.

CDR3 bases: TGTGCCAGCAGCGGACTTGTGGGGACCCCTCAAGAGACCCAGTACTTC. Protein product: CASSGLVGTPQETQYF. This sequence joins TRBV27 and TRBJ2-5; either TRBD1 or TRBD2 may fit D (5 bases each). Trimming took 6 bases from V and 2 from J, leaving 19 bases between them. Germline lookup yields CDR1 MNHEY and CDR2 SMNVEV (reference sequence). The CDR3 totals 16 residues.

The chain links TRBV4-1 to TRBJ2-2; D gene unclear. The V gene lost 0 bases and the J gene lost 1 base, with 9 bases spanning the gap. This CDR3 spans 16 amino acids. Germline V CDR1 and CDR2: MGHRA, YSYEKL. The CDR3 spells CASSQDRYGNTGELFF. In DNA, the CDR3 is TGCGCCAGCAGCCAAGATAGGTACGGGAACACCGGGGAGCTGTTTTTT.

The chain links TRBV2 to TRBJ2-7; weak D call: TRBD2 (6 bases). The germline gives CDR1 SNHLY, CDR2 FYNNEI. The CDR3 has 13 residues. V shed 4 bases and J shed 5 bases, with 12 bases lying between them. The CDR3: CASSAWAGHEQYF. The CDR3 DNA follows: TGTGCCAGCAGTGCCTGGGCGGGACACGAGCAGTACTTC.

This sequence joins TRBV19 and TRBJ2-7; 8 bases are shared with TRBD1. The germline V gene has CDR1 LNHDA and CDR2 SQIVND (reference sequence). The junction had 8 bases not matched to a gene; V was cut back by 5 bases and J by 5 bases. This CDR3 contains 14 residues. The CDR3: CASSVGQGAHEQYF. The CDR3 DNA reads TGTGCCAGTAGTGTTGGACAGGGAGCCCACGAGCAGTACTTC. The whole variable domain, filled in from reference TRBV19 and TRBJ2-7, reads DGGITQSPKYLFRKEGQNVTLSCEQNLNHDAMYWYRQDPGQGLRLIYYSQIVNDFQKGDIAEGYSVSREKKESFPLTVTSAQKNPTAFYLCASSVGQGAHEQYFGPGTRLTVT.

The V and J genes are TRBV9 and TRBJ1-6; TRBD1 agrees at 11 bases. J gave up 7 bases and V 0 bases, and 3 bases lay outside the gene matches. Germline V CDR1 and CDR2: SGDLS, YYNGEE. The CDR3 length is 16 residues. As DNA, the CDR3 is TGTGCCAGCAGCGTAGAAGGGACAGGGGGAAATTCACCCCTCCACTTT. It yields the protein CASSVEGTGGNSPLHF.

The chain uses TRBV27 and TRBJ2-7, with 7 bases that match TRBD1. The CDR3 loop spans 15 amino acids. Germline V gene data show CDR1 as MNHEY and CDR2 as SMNVEV (reference sequence). The trim removed 3 bases at V and 3 bases at J, leaving 8 bases unmatched. The CDR3 sequence is CASSLRTGELYEQYF. The CDR3 DNA sequence: TGTGCCAGCAGTTTGAGGACAGGTGAACTCTACGAGCAGTACTTC.

This chain connects TRBV7-9 to TRBJ1-1, with D hard to call. The CDR3 extends over 12 amino acids. The V gene's germline CDR1 is SEHNR and CDR2 FQNEAQ (reference sequence). Trimming took 4 bases from V and 6 from J, leaving 9 bases between them. DNA of the CDR3: TGTGCCAGCAGCTACGCATACGCTGAAGCTTTCTTT. This sequence encodes CASSYAYAEAFF. Complete variable domain (other parts from reference TRBV7-9 and TRBJ1-1): DTGVSQNPRHKITKRGQNVTFRCDPISEHNRLYWYRQTLGQGPEFLTYFQNEAQLEKSRLLSDRFSAERPKGSFSTLEIQRTEQGDSAMYLCASSYAYAEAFFGQGTRLTVV.

The gene calls are TRBV10-1 and TRBJ1-2; D is undetermined. Trimming took 3 bases from V and 8 from J, leaving 13 bases between them. Germline CDR1 and CDR2: WNHNN and SYGVQD (reference sequence). CDR3 length: 13 residues. The CDR3: CASSENRVEGYTF. As DNA, the CDR3 is TGCGCCAGCAGTGAAAATCGGGTAGAAGGCTACACCTTC.

The chain links TRBV18 to TRBJ2-3; possibly TRBD1 for D (6 bases). The CDR3 totals 15 residues. Germline assignment: CDR1 KGHSH and CDR2 LQKENI. Trimming shortened V by 3 bases and J by 4 bases, and 14 bases separated the two germline ends. This CDR3 reads CASSPGPQGADTQYF. As DNA, the CDR3 is TGTGCCAGCTCACCGGGGCCACAGGGCGCAGATACGCAGTATTTT.

V is TRBV7-2 and J is TRBJ2-1; 9 bases line up with TRBD2. V trimming: 7 bases; J trimming: 3 bases; junction bases outside the gene matches: 4. The CDR3 totals 14 residues. CDR1 is SGHTA, CDR2 FQGNSA, per germline. In DNA form, the CDR3 reads TGTGCCAGCAAAGTTAGCGGGGGCTACAATGAGCAGTTCTTC. Translating gives CASKVSGGYNEQFF.

The chain carries TRBV6-6 and TRBJ1-2; unclear D gene. The CDR3 extends over 13 amino acids. The V end lost 2 bases, the J end lost 2 bases, and 6 bases lay between the germline ends. Germline V gives CDR1 MNHNY, CDR2 SVGAGI (reference sequence). The CDR3 DNA follows: TGTGCCAGCAGTTACGATAAAAACTATGGCTACACCTTC. It is translated as CASSYDKNYGYTF.

The chain joins TRBV5-1 to TRBJ2-1; possible D gene TRBD1, 5 bases. V lost 6 bases to trimming and J lost 2 bases, with 12 bases between them. The CDR3 totals 14 residues. The germline V gene encodes CDR1 SGHRS and CDR2 YFSETQ. The CDR3 sequence: CASNFGATYNEQFF. The CDR3 DNA follows: TGCGCCAGCAACTTTGGGGCTACCTACAATGAGCAGTTCTTC.

This clone was counted once. The J gene is TRBJ1-1, the V gene TRBV9; perhaps TRBD1 as D (5 bases). The CDR3 extends over 16 amino acids. Trimming cost V 0 bases and J 4 bases, with 16 bases left between them. The germline V gene has CDR1 SGDLS and CDR2 YYNGEE. For the CDR3, the DNA is TGTGCCAGCAGCGTAGCTCTGGGTCGGGACCTCACTGAAGCTTTCTTT. Translated: CASSVALGRDLTEAFF.

This sequence joins TRBV6-1 and TRBJ2-7, with no clear D. The ends were cut back, 7 bases at V and 3 bases at J, with 4 bases in the middle. The CDR3 has 10 amino acids. Germline V CDR1 and CDR2: MNHNS, SASEGT. The CDR3 DNA reads as TGTGCCAGCAACAACTACGAGCAGTACTTC. Residues: CASNNYEQYF.

This clone was counted only a few times. This chain uses TRBV6-6 with TRBJ1-1, with D unclear. The CDR3 contains 14 residues. The germline V and J ends were trimmed by 0 bases and 3 bases, with 8 bases remaining between them. Germline V gene data show CDR1 as MNHNY and CDR2 as SVGAGI (reference sequence). The CDR3 DNA reads as TGTGCCAGCAGTTACTCCTTCACCTACACTGAAGCTTTCTTT. It specifies CASSYSFTYTEAFF.

The V gene is TRBV18, the J gene TRBJ2-5, with D possibly TRBD1 on 6 matching bases. V lost 6 bases and J 5 bases, leaving 19 bases between the germline ends. The CDR3 is 15 residues long. Per germline, CDR1 KGHSH and CDR2 LQKENI. Here the CDR3 DNA reads TGTGCCAGCTCGACACAGGGCTTCCCGGGGGAGACCCAGTACTTC. It specifies CASSTQGFPGETQYF.

The chain links TRBV7-9 to TRBJ2-1, with 7 nucleotides matching TRBD2. The CDR3 contains 15 residues. Germline V lookup: CDR1 SEHNR, CDR2 FQNEAQ (reference sequence). J was trimmed by 12 bases and V by 6 bases; bases with no gene match: 17. The CDR3 region is CASRYSEVAGVLQFF. The CDR3 DNA sequence: TGTGCCAGCAGATATAGTGAAGTGGCGGGAGTACTGCAGTTCTTC.

In this sample, this clone turned up a few times. The chain combines TRBV5-4 with TRBJ1-2, with no clear D. Between the trimmed V and J ends, which lost 0 bases and 0 bases, there was a span of 9 bases. CDR3 size: 15 residues. In germline, CDR1 is SGHNT, CDR2 YYREEE (reference sequence). The CDR3 here is CASSLDIESNYGYTF. CDR3 DNA: TGTGCCAGCAGCTTGGATATAGAATCTAACTATGGCTACACCTTC.